This entry lists 3 T cell receptor beta chains sequenced from one sample in a study of blood T cell repertoires in COVID-19. The data were produced by immunoSEQ multiplex PCR, yet TCRdb's version contains in-frame clones alone and is incomplete. The sample includes 650,000 to 800,000 clones, over 80% of them seen just once. The specimen was peripheral blood. Source of these receptors: a woman under 30 with acute or convalescent COVID-19.

V usage is TRBV2 and J usage is TRBJ1-4, with a possible D match to TRBD1 (5 bases). The germline CDR1 and CDR2 sequences are SNHLY and FYNNEI. Trimming took off 8 bases at V and 8 bases at J, with 21 bases between the two ends. The CDR3 totals 15 residues. In DNA, the CDR3 is TGTGCCAGCCCAAAGAGCCAGGGTGGTCGGGAAAAACTGTTTTTT. Encoded protein: CASPKSQGGREKLFF.

This clone was detected only once. The V and J genes are TRBV2 and TRBJ2-5; 8 bases are a match to TRBD2. V was pared by 5 bases and J by 5 bases, with 4 bases of the junction left unmatched. The CDR3 is 13 residues long. Germline V CDR1 and CDR2: SNHLY, FYNNEI. CDR3 nucleotides: TGTGCCAGCAGTCCCCGGGGGGGGGAGACCCAGTACTTC. This codes for CASSPRGGETQYF.

The chain carries TRBV27 and TRBJ2-7, with 11 bases that match TRBD1. Germline V CDR1 and CDR2: MNHEY, SMNVEV (reference sequence). The CDR3 consists of 14 residues. V was clipped by 3 bases and J by 7 bases; unmatched bases: 5. CDR3 protein: CASSLDRGRYEQYF. CDR3 coding DNA: TGTGCCAGCAGTTTGGACAGGGGGCGATATGAGCAGTACTTC.